The rows below give T cell receptor beta chains drawn from one sample of a study of T cell responses to AZD1222 COVID-19 vaccine. The table came from immunoSEQ multiplex PCR; TCRdb's copy has only in-frame clones and leaves some out. Among 180,000 or so clones listed, 94% were seen once. The input for sequencing was peripheral blood, taken on day 0 of AZD1222 vaccination. All receptors come from an adult in good health. The CDR3 runs from the conserved cysteine through the conserved F or W. The D gene is left open where the match is weak. A clone size is listed for some rows: how often the clone was seen (once, few, many), or a class if it is expanded.

>13|TRBV10-3|TRBJ1-1|.|.
TGTGCCAGCCATACAGGGACTAGCACTGAAGCTTTCTTT
CASHTGTSTEAFF
>15|TRBV25-1|TRBJ2-7|.|.
TGTGCCAGCAGTGACTTAGCGATTGCACCCTACGAGCAGTACTTC
CASSDLAIAPYEQYF
>14|TRBV11-2|TRBJ2-7|.|.
TGTGCCAGCAGCTTATCAACTAACTACTACGAGCAGTACTTC
CASSLSTNYYEQYF
>14|TRBV5-1|TRBJ2-7|.|.
TGCGCCAGCCGATCCGCTACAGGAACCTACGAGCAGTACTTC
CASRSATGTYEQYF
>13|TRBV7-8|TRBJ1-5|.|.
TGTGCCAGCAGCTTAGGGTTCTCTCAGCCCCAGCATTTT
CASSLGFSQPQHF
>16|TRBV12-5|TRBJ2-1|.|TRBD1
TGTGCTAGTGGTTTCCGGGACAGGGGGCTGAACAATGAGCAGTTCTTC
CASGFRDRGLNNEQFF
>17|TRBV12-5|TRBJ1-1|.|TRBD1
TGTGCTAGTGGTTTGGTACTCGGGAGGGGGCGCCGCACTGAAGCTTTCTTT
CASGLVLGRGRRTEAFF
>16|TRBV3-1/TRBV3-2|TRBJ2-1|.|TRBD2
TGTGCCAGCAGCCACGTGAGACTAGCGGGAGTTGGCGAGCAGTTCTTC
CASSHVRLAGVGEQFF
>14|TRBV6-5|TRBJ1-5|.|.
TGTGCCAGCAGTTTCCGTTGGGGAAGCCAGCCCCAGCATTTT
CASSFRWGSQPQHF
>15|TRBV27|TRBJ2-3|.|TRBD2
TGTGCCAGCGGCGGGGGACTAGCTAACCCAGATACGCAGTATTTT
CASGGGLANPDTQYF
>13|TRBV5-1|TRBJ2-5|.|TRBD1
TGCGCCAGCAGCGGGACAGTGGGTGAGACCCAGTACTTC
CASSGTVGETQYF
>13|TRBV7-9|TRBJ1-2|.|.
TGTGCCAGCAGCTTCGGACACCTGGATGGCTACACCTTC
CASSFGHLDGYTF
>13|TRBV12-3/TRBV12-4|TRBJ1-5|.|.
TGTGCCAGCAGTTATGAGATGTGGCAGCCCCAGCATTTT
CASSYEMWQPQHF
>13|TRBV3-1/TRBV3-2|TRBJ2-7|once|.
TGTGCCAGCAGCCCGCGGACAGTGTACGAGCAGTACTTC
CASSPRTVYEQYF
>16|TRBV5-1|TRBJ2-7|.|TRBD2
TGCGCCAGCAGCTCTGGGCAGCGGGAGGTCCGAAAGGAGCAGTACTTC
CASSSGQREVRKEQYF
>17|TRBV19|TRBJ2-7|.|TRBD2
TGTGCCAGTAGTTCGGGGACTAGCGGGAGTTTCCCCTACGAGCAGTACTTC
CASSSGTSGSFPYEQYF
>16|TRBV15|TRBJ1-4|.|.
TGTGCCACCAGCAGGACCCGGACGGGAGAAGGTGAAAAACTGTTTTTT
CATSRTRTGEGEKLFF